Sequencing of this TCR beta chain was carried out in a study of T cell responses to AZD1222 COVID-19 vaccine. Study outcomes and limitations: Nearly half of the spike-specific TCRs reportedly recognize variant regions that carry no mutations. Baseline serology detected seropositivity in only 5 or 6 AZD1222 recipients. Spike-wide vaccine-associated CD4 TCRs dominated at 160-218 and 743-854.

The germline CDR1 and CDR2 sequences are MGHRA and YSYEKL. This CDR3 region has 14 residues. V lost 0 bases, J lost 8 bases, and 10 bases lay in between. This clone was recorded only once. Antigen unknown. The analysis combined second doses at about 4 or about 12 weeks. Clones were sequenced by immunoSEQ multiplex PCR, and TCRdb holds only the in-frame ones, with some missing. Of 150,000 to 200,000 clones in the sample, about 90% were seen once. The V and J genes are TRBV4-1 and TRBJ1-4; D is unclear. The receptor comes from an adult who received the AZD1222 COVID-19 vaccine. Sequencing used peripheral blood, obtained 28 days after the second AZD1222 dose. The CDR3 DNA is TGCGCCAGCAGCCAAGATCCAACAGACGAAAAACTGTTTTTT. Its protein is CASSQDPTDEKLFF.